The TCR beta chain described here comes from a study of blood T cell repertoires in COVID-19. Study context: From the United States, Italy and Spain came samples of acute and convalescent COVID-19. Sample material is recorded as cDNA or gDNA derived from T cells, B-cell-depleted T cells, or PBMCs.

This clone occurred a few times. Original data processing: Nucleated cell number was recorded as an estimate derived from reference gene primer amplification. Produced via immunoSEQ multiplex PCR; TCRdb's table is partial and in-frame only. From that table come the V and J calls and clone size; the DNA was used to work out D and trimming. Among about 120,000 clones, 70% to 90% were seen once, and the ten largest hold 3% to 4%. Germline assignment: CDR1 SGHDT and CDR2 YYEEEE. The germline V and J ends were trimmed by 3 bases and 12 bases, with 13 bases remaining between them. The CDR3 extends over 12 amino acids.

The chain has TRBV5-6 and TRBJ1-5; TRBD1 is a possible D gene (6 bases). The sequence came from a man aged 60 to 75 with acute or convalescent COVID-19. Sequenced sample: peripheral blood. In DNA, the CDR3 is TGTGCCAGCAGCTCCTATAACAGGGACCAGCATTTT. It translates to CASSSYNRDQHF.